The next 14 T cell receptor beta chains were all read from a single sample in a study of liver allograft versus peripheral blood T cells (dated by TCRdb to 2018 to 2020). Turning to the overall study: The study compared the T cell receptor repertoires present in transplanted livers with the repertoires present in the peripheral blood of liver transplant recipients.

Sequencing was carried out with an Illumina MiSeq. TCRdb ran its own pipeline on the public reads, namely fastp trimming at Q25 and MiXCR clone calling, and kept in-frame beta chains. Each CDR3 protein appears once, grouped with its most common genes and DNA. The sample table lists approximately 9,000 distinct CDR3 sequences, 19% of them with a count of one. Around 23% of the sample rests with the top ten. The receptors derive from a human patient who had a liver transplant. Following transplantation, T cells from the graft donor may be among those present.

The V gene is TRBV7-9, the J gene TRBJ2-3; D not certain. From germline, CDR1 is SEHNR and CDR2 FQNEAQ (reference sequence). With 0 bases removed from V and 3 bases from J, the gap between germline ends came to 4 bases. This CDR3 region has 13 residues. The CDR3 sequence is CASSLAATDTQYF. The CDR3 nucleotides read TGTGCCAGCAGCTTAGCCGCAACAGATACGCAGTATTTT.

This clonotype is deemed medium-sized. The chain employs TRBV5-6 and TRBJ1-1, with 7 bases fitting TRBD1. Germline V gives CDR1 SGHDT, CDR2 YYEEEE. The CDR3 is 16 residues long. Germline trimming cut 4 bases from V and 3 bases from J; bases unmatched to any gene: 12. CDR3 bases: TGTGCCAGCAGCCCACTCGACGGGACAGCTCACACTGAAGCTTTCTTT. Encoded protein: CASSPLDGTAHTEAFF. Filled out from reference TRBV5-6 and TRBJ1-1, the complete variable domain reads DAGVTQSPTHLIKTRGQQVTLRCSPKSGHDTVSWYQQALGQGPQFIFQYYEEEERQRGNFPDRFSGHQFPNYSSELNVNALLLGDSALYLCASSPLDGTAHTEAFFGQGTRLTVV.

V is TRBV6-5 and J is TRBJ2-1; TRBD1 aligns across 9 bases. Germline values: CDR1 MNHEY, CDR2 SVGAGI. The CDR3 contains 14 residues. V lost 10 bases, J lost 8 bases, and 12 bases stayed unmatched. CDR3 sequence: CATGEDRGWDEQFF. CDR3 DNA: TGTGCCACCGGGGAGGACAGGGGATGGGATGAGCAGTTCTTC.

The chain carries TRBV3-1 and TRBJ1-1; weak D call: TRBD1 (5 bases). Germline lookup yields CDR1 LGHDT and CDR2 YNNKEL (reference sequence). V was pared by 1 base and J by 10 bases, with 10 bases between. The CDR3 is made up of 12 amino acids. DNA for the CDR3: TGTGCCAGCAGCCAAGGGTCTGGGGGAGCTTTCTTT. Translated, it gives CASSQGSGGAFF.

This clonotype was observed a handful of times. The V call is TRBV6-5, the J call TRBJ2-6; no definite D call. With 6 bases removed from V and 2 bases from J, the gap between germline ends came to 8 bases. The germline gives CDR1 MNHEY, CDR2 SVGAGI. This CDR3 has 14 residues. The CDR3 region has the DNA TGTGCCAGCAGCCCCTTGCCTGGGGCCAACGTCCTGACTTTC. Protein product: CASSPLPGANVLTF.

This clonotype was seen a single time. At one boundary the junction diverges from the germline segment, which might be a read error. This rearrangement joins TRBV6-5 to TRBJ2-7; no clear D. Per the germline V gene, CDR1 is MNHEY and CDR2 is SVGAGI. This CDR3 spans 15 amino acids. The CDR3 sequence is CVSSYRAGFTHEQYF. DNA for the CDR3: TGTGTCAGCAGTTACAGAGCAGGCTTTACCCACGAGCAGTACTTC.

By share of the sample, this clonotype is medium-sized (0.01 to 0.1%). This chain uses TRBV29-1 with TRBJ2-7; D may be TRBD1 (6 bases). Germline lookup yields CDR1 SQVTM and CDR2 ANQGSEA. Deletions cut 6 bases from V and 7 bases from J, with 19 bases between. The CDR3 contains 13 residues. CDR3 loop: CSVRLGRGREQYF. The CDR3 region has the DNA TGCAGCGTACGACTGGGCAGGGGCCGTGAGCAGTACTTC.

This clonotype was seen at least ten times. The rearrangement joins TRBV5-6 to TRBJ1-2, with D possibly TRBD1 on 6 matching bases. CDR1 is SGHDT, CDR2 YYEEEE, per germline. Trimming pared 0 bases from V and 3 bases from J, leaving 12 bases between. The CDR3 consists of 15 residues. This CDR3 is CASSLGQGLDYGYTF. For the CDR3, the DNA is TGTGCCAGCAGCTTGGGCCAGGGGTTGGACTATGGCTACACCTTC. Combining the CDR3 with reference TRBV5-6 and TRBJ1-2 gives the whole variable domain DAGVTQSPTHLIKTRGQQVTLRCSPKSGHDTVSWYQQALGQGPQFIFQYYEEEERQRGNFPDRFSGHQFPNYSSELNVNALLLGDSALYLCASSLGQGLDYGYTFGSGTRLTVV.

CDR3 sequence (DNA): TGTGCCTTCCAGAACTGGCATGGCTACACCTTC. This gives the protein CAFQNWHGYTF. This chain connects TRBV10-3 to TRBJ1-2, with D unclear. CDR1 is ENHRY, CDR2 SYGVKD, per germline. This CDR3 is built from 11 residues. Trimming removed 11 bases at V and 6 bases at J, with 13 bases between.

This clonotype is medium-sized (0.01 to 0.1%) within its sample. The chain recombines TRBV15 with TRBJ1-2; D perhaps matches TRBD1 (6 bases). Per germline, CDR1 LNHNV and CDR2 YYDKDF (reference sequence). The CDR3 has 13 residues. Trimming left V 5 bases short and J 10 bases short, with 17 bases between. Written as DNA, the CDR3 is TGTGCCACCAGCCTGGACAGAGGTTTTGTCTACACCTTC. It codes for CATSLDRGFVYTF.

Concerning this clonotype itself: Just one base apart from a much larger clone, this may be a read error. The V and J genes are TRBV6-1 and TRBJ2-1; TRBD2 might be the D (5 bases). The CDR3 sequence is 15 residues long. Germline V gene lookup returns CDR1 MNHNS and CDR2 SASEGT. V dropped 7 bases and J dropped 1 base, with 14 bases sitting between them. The CDR3 nucleotides read TGTGCCAGCAATGAGTGGTCGGGGTCCTACAATGAGCAGTTCTTC. As protein: CASNEWSGSYNEQFF.

This clonotype has ten or more counts. The chain employs TRBV9 and TRBJ1-1; D perhaps matches TRBD1 (5 bases). Germline values: CDR1 SGDLS, CDR2 YYNGEE. Trimming took 0 bases from V and 5 from J, leaving 8 bases between them. The CDR3 extends over 13 amino acids. The CDR3: CASSVGGRTEAFF. CDR3 coding DNA: TGTGCCAGCAGCGTAGGGGGGAGGACTGAAGCTTTCTTT. Full variable domain (outside the CDR3, taken from reference TRBV9 and TRBJ1-1): DSGVTQTPKHLITATGQRVTLRCSPRSGDLSVYWYQQSLDQGLQFLIQYYNGEERAKGNILERFSAQQFPDLHSELNLSSLELGDSALYFCASSVGGRTEAFFGQGTRLTVV.

The rearrangement links TRBV11-2 to TRBJ1-5; no clear D. CDR1 SGHAT and CDR2 FQNNGV come from the germline V gene. The CDR3 is made up of 15 amino acids. The ends were cut back, 2 bases at V and 4 bases at J, with 12 bases in the middle. CDR3 region: CASSLSISRNQPQHF. CDR3 DNA: TGTGCCAGCAGCTTATCTATATCTCGAAATCAGCCCCAGCATTTT.

The chain employs TRBV6-1 and TRBJ2-7; perhaps TRBD1 as D (6 bases). V was cut by 10 bases and J by 0 bases, with 10 bases left in between. This CDR3 region has 12 residues. Germline V CDR1 and CDR2: MNHNS, SASEGT. The CDR3 DNA sequence: TGTGCCACCCAGGGGCACTCCTACGAGCAGTACTTC. This codes for CATQGHSYEQYF.